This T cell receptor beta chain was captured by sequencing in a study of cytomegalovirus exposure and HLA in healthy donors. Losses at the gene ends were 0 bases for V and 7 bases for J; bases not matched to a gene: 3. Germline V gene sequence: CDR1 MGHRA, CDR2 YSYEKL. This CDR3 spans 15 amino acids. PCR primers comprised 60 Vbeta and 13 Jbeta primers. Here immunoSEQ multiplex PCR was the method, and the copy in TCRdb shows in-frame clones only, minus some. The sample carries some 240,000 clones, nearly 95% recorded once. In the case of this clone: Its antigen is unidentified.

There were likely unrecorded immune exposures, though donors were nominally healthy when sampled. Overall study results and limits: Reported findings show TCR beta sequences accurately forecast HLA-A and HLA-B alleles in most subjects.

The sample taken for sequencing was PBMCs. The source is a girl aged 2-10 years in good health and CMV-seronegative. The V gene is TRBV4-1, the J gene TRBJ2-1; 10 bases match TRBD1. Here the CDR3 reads CASSQEGTGVNEQFF. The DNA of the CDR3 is TGCGCCAGCAGCCAAGAGGGGACAGGGGTTAATGAGCAGTTCTTC.